One sample yielded the 17 T cell receptor beta chains listed below, sequenced in a study of molecular identifiers for immune sequencing clone quantification (dated 2018 in TCRdb). Libraries came from PCR. Sequencing was performed on an Illumina HiSeq 4000. TCRdb itself trimmed the public reads at Q25 with fastp, ran MiXCR and retained productive beta chains. Rows with one shared CDR3 protein collapse into an entry with the most common genes and DNA. In this sample the table shows tens of thousands of distinct CDR3 sequences, 18% of which occur a single time. Around 1.5% of the sample lies in the top ten. The sequenced material came from naive CD8+ T cells from blood, with Jurkat cell RNA spiked in. This sample's cell subset or site label indicates: FACS-sorted CD8+CD4-CCR7+CD45RA+ naive T cells. The receptors come from a human donor in good health. Some libraries in this study had Jurkat cell RNA spiked in.

This clonotype has a count of ten or more. The gene calls are TRBV11-3 and TRBJ2-5; perhaps TRBD1 as D (7 bases). V was shortened by 5 bases and J by 4 bases, with 14 bases between the two germline ends. The CDR3 totals 14 residues. CDR1 SGHNT and CDR2 YENEEA come from the germline V gene. The CDR3 reads CASSARGVGETQYF. CDR3 DNA sequence: TGTGCCAGCAGCGCCAGGGGGGTGGGAGAGACCCAGTACTTC.

This clonotype was counted at least ten times. The chain links TRBV7-9 to TRBJ2-7; unclear D gene. This CDR3 contains 12 residues. V was pared by 1 base and J by 2 bases, with 3 bases between. Per germline, CDR1 SEHNR and CDR2 FQNEAQ (reference sequence). CDR3 in amino acids: CASSLGTYEQYF. The DNA for the CDR3 is TGTGCCAGCAGCTTAGGGACCTACGAGCAGTACTTC.

As for this clonotype: This may stem from a read error, because a much larger clone lies one nucleotide away. V usage is TRBV9 and J usage is TRBJ2-2; 8 positions match TRBD1. The junction had 1 base not matched to a gene; V was cut back by 2 bases and J by 1 base. The germline gives CDR1 SGDLS, CDR2 YYNGEE. CDR3 length: 15 amino acids. This CDR3 reads CASSVGTGNTGELFF. For the CDR3, the DNA is TGTGCCAGCAGCGTTGGGACAGGGAACACCGGGGAGCTGTTTTTT.

This clonotype was recorded at least ten times. This chain connects TRBV20-1 to TRBJ1-2; 8 bases match TRBD1. The CDR3 is 13 amino acids. Trimming at V came to 5 bases and at J to 2 bases, leaving 4 bases not matched to a gene. Per germline, CDR1 DFQATT and CDR2 SNEGSKA (reference sequence). The CDR3 loop reads CSASTGENYGYTF. The CDR3 DNA reads as TGCAGTGCTTCGACAGGGGAGAACTATGGCTACACCTTC.

This clonotype was seen many times. The chain recombines TRBV15 with TRBJ2-7, with D perhaps matching TRBD2 (6 bases). Germline CDR1 reads LNHNV; CDR2 reads YYDKDF (reference sequence). The CDR3 is 17 amino acids. V lost 0 bases to trimming and J lost 4 bases, with 19 bases between them. Here the CDR3 reads CATSRDQWDSRPYEQYF. CDR3 nucleotide sequence: TGTGCCACCAGCAGAGATCAGTGGGACTCACGACCTTACGAGCAGTACTTC. The full variable domain, rest sourced from reference TRBV15 and TRBJ2-7, is DAMVIQNPRYQVTQFGKPVTLSCSQTLNHNVMYWYQQKSSQAPKLLFHYYDKDFNNEADTPDNFQSRRPNTSFCFLDIRSPGLGDTAMYLCATSRDQWDSRPYEQYFGPGTRLTVT.

This clonotype appeared many times. J is TRBJ2-2 and V is TRBV20-1; D call uncertain. Germline-derived CDR1 and CDR2 are DFQATT and SNEGSKA (reference sequence). The V gene lost 3 bases and the J gene lost 7 bases, with 12 bases spanning the gap. This CDR3 has 13 residues. In nucleotides, the CDR3 is TGCAGTGCTAGCGTAGTAGTAGGCGGGGAGCTGTTTTTT. This encodes CSASVVVGGELFF.

In its sample, this clonotype was seen a few times. The chain links TRBV13 to TRBJ2-1; D gene uncertain. CDR1 PRHDT and CDR2 FYEKMQ come from the germline V gene (reference sequence). The CDR3 spans 14 residues. Trimming took 4 bases from V and 8 from J, leaving 15 bases between them. The CDR3: CASSSNPSRDEQFF. The CDR3 DNA reads as TGTGCCAGCAGCTCGAACCCTAGTCGTGATGAGCAGTTCTTC.

This clonotype has ten or more counts. This chain connects TRBV7-9 to TRBJ2-7, with 7 bases lining up with TRBD2. The V gene end was trimmed by 3 bases and the J gene end by 2 bases; junction bases not matched to a gene: 1. The CDR3 runs 13 residues. From germline, CDR1 is SEHNR and CDR2 FQNEAQ (reference sequence). The CDR3 sequence: CASSFGLAYEQYF. CDR3 DNA sequence: TGTGCCAGCAGCTTTGGACTAGCCTACGAGCAGTACTTC. Full variable domain (rest looked up from reference TRBV7-9 and TRBJ2-7): DTGVSQNPRHKITKRGQNVTFRCDPISEHNRLYWYRQTLGQGPEFLTYFQNEAQLEKSRLLSDRFSAERPKGSFSTLEIQRTEQGDSAMYLCASSFGLAYEQYFGPGTRLTVT.

This clonotype has a count of ten or more. The V call is TRBV28, the J call TRBJ2-7, with D hard to call. The V end lost 2 bases, the J end lost 0 bases, and 11 bases lay between the germline ends. Germline V gives CDR1 MDHEN, CDR2 SYDVKM. The CDR3 has 15 residues. The CDR3 loop reads CASSLGVTGSYEQYF. The CDR3 bases are TGTGCCAGCAGTTTAGGAGTTACCGGCTCCTACGAGCAGTACTTC.

This clonotype has at least ten counts. The chain is built from TRBV4-1 and TRBJ2-1; D call uncertain. V shed 5 bases and J shed 7 bases, with 6 bases lying between them. Germline CDR1 and CDR2: MGHRA and YSYEKL. CDR3 size: 11 residues. DNA of the CDR3: TGCGCCAGCAGCGATGTGAATGAGCAGTTCTTC. Amino acid sequence: CASSDVNEQFF.

Ten or more counts support this clonotype. V is TRBV4-2 and J is TRBJ2-1; D gene uncertain. The CDR3 spans 13 residues. The germline CDR1 and CDR2 sequences are LGHNA and YNFKEQ. V gave up 4 bases and J gave up 7 bases, with 11 bases separating them. CDR3 DNA sequence: TGTGCCAGCAGCCTCGCTAGGCTGAATGAGCAGTTCTTC. Its protein is CASSLARLNEQFF.

The sample holds one count of this clonotype. A much larger clone differs from this one at a single base, so this may be a read error. The V gene is TRBV6-1, the J gene TRBJ2-3, with D tentatively TRBD2 (6 bases). Germline CDR1 reads MNHNS; CDR2 reads SASEGT. This CDR3 spans 14 amino acids. The V and J ends lost 11 bases and 2 bases respectively, with 17 bases between them. CDR3 loop: CAGNRREYTDTQYF. CDR3 nucleotides: TGTGCCGGCAATCGGAGGGAATACACAGATACGCAGTATTTT.

This clonotype was counted many times. The gene calls are TRBV6-1 and TRBJ2-1; D perhaps matches TRBD1 (5 bases). This CDR3 is 14 amino acids long. V lost 2 bases and J 2 bases, leaving 7 bases between the germline ends. The germline CDR1 and CDR2 sequences are MNHNS and SASEGT. The DNA for the CDR3 is TGTGCCAGCAGTGAAAGGGGAACCTACAATGAGCAGTTCTTC. This codes for CASSERGTYNEQFF.

This clonotype showed up just once. A read error may be the cause here, since a much bigger clone is one base away. CDR3 sequence (DNA): TGTGCCAACAGCTTAGATGTGGCAGGTGAAGCTTTCTTT. Encoded protein: CANSLDVAGEAFF. The J gene is TRBJ1-1, the V gene TRBV11-2; D not certain. Germline CDR1 and CDR2: SGHAT and FQNNGV. The CDR3 contains 13 residues.

Details on this clonotype: A read error may account for a junction end that differs from germline. The CDR3 DNA follows: TGTACCATCGGTACTAGCGGACCGTTCACAGATACGCAATATTTT. This sequence encodes CTIGTSGPFTDTQYF. V usage is TRBV10-3 and J usage is TRBJ2-3; 8 bases fit TRBD2. Germline V CDR1 and CDR2: ENHRY, SYGVKD. This CDR3 is built from 15 residues.

Remarks on this clonotype: Possible read error: a much larger clone is one base away. The chain is built from TRBV20-1 and TRBJ2-5; a weak D match, TRBD2 (5 bases). This CDR3 contains 12 residues. Germline V gene lookup returns CDR1 DFQATT and CDR2 SNEGSKA (reference sequence). Trimming took 7 bases from V and 3 from J, leaving 12 bases between them. CDR3 residues: CSGEDGEETQYF. The DNA for the CDR3 is TGCAGTGGAGAGGACGGGGAAGAGACCCAGTACTTC.

This clonotype has a count of ten or more. The chain combines TRBV24-1 with TRBJ1-5, with TRBD1 matching over 9 bases. CDR1 KGHDR and CDR2 SFDVKD come from the germline V gene. This CDR3 has 16 residues. The trim removed 6 bases at V and 3 bases at J, leaving 8 bases unmatched. The CDR3 region is CATSHPGQGPNQPQHF. The CDR3 DNA follows: TGTGCCACCAGTCATCCGGGACAGGGTCCCAATCAGCCCCAGCATTTT.